The entry below describes one TCR beta chain. This CDR3 has 14 amino acids. The V end lost 0 bases, the J end lost 6 bases, and 12 bases lay between the germline ends. CDR1 and CDR2 (germline): SGHRS, YFSETQ. The sample belongs to a study of monozygotic twins with cystic fibrosis. The assay was immunoSEQ multiplex PCR, and TCRdb's table has in-frame clones only and misses some. The table records roughly 19,000 clones, approximately 97% of them present only once. Input material: blood. This clonotype was sampled from a woman in her twenties or thirties with cystic fibrosis. V is TRBV5-1 and J is TRBJ1-2, with unresolved D. The CDR3 loop is CASSLAVGGHGYTF. The DNA of the CDR3 is TGCGCCAGCAGCTTGGCCGTAGGAGGGCATGGCTACACCTTC.